These 16 T cell receptor beta chains originate from one sample sequenced in a study of cytomegalovirus exposure and HLA in healthy donors. Use of 60 Vbeta and 13 Jbeta primers characterized the PCR. The method was immunoSEQ multiplex PCR; TCRdb's version includes in-frame clones alone and lacks a portion of them. The repertoire consists of 170,000 or so clones, with around 83% occurring once and the leading ten covering 1.5% to 2%. The specimen was PBMCs. Receptors originate from a man aged 50-59 years in good health and CMV-seronegative.

The J gene is TRBJ1-3, the V gene TRBV9; possibly TRBD1 for D (6 bases). The CDR3 sequence is 16 residues long. Germline V gene lookup returns CDR1 SGDLS and CDR2 YYNGEE. V gave up 3 bases and J gave up 4 bases, with 17 bases separating them. CDR3 residues: CASSASTGSQGNTIYF. In DNA, the CDR3 is TGTGCCAGCAGCGCCTCCACAGGGTCGCAAGGAAACACCATATATTTT. Full variable domain (rest looked up from reference TRBV9 and TRBJ1-3): DSGVTQTPKHLITATGQRVTLRCSPRSGDLSVYWYQQSLDQGLQFLIQYYNGEERAKGNILERFSAQQFPDLHSELNLSSLELGDSALYFCASSASTGSQGNTIYFGEGSWLTVV.

In this sample, this clone turned up a few times. The chain joins TRBV5-3 to TRBJ1-4; 7 bases align to TRBD1. TRBV5-3 is noted as an ORF with a role that remains uncertain. This CDR3 has 17 residues. V lost 0 bases to trimming and J lost 8 bases; unmatched junction nucleotides: 13. The CDR3 region has the DNA TGTGCCAGAAGCTTGGGTGTAGAGGGGGCCAAGAGAGAAAAACTGTTTTTT. Translated: CARSLGVEGAKREKLFF.

The chain links TRBV5-1 to TRBJ2-2; 9 bases agree with TRBD1. The V and J ends lost 4 bases and 6 bases, in that order; junction bases with no gene match: 7. Germline V CDR1 and CDR2: SGHRS, YFSETQ. The CDR3 consists of 15 residues. The DNA for the CDR3 is TGCGCCAGCAGCCAGGGGGGACAGGGATCCGGGGAGCTGTTTTTT. Encoded protein: CASSQGGQGSGELFF.

The DNA of the CDR3 is TGTGCCAGCAGTATTAGGGGGGGCGCATGGTCTGAAGCTTTCTTT. Translation gives CASSIRGGAWSEAFF. The rearrangement uses TRBV27 and TRBJ1-1; possible D gene TRBD1, 6 bases. Germline assignment: CDR1 MNHEY and CDR2 SMNVEV (reference sequence). This CDR3 spans 15 amino acids. V lost 5 bases and J 6 bases, leaving 19 bases between the germline ends.

This sequence joins TRBV7-9 and TRBJ1-1; D perhaps matches TRBD1 (5 bases). CDR1 is SEHNR, CDR2 FQNEAQ, per germline (reference sequence). The CDR3 covers 13 residues. V lost 5 bases and J 5 bases, leaving 12 bases between the germline ends. CDR3 amino acids: CASSRGEVTEAFF. In nucleotides, the CDR3 is TGTGCCAGCAGCCGGGGGGAGGTAACTGAAGCTTTCTTT.

The chain employs TRBV19 and TRBJ1-3, with TRBD1 matching over 7 bases. The germline gives CDR1 LNHDA, CDR2 SQIVND (reference sequence). This CDR3 has 16 amino acids. The V gene end was trimmed by 8 bases and the J gene end by 3 bases; junction bases not matched to a gene: 13. The CDR3 region is CASGSTGKSFGNTIYF. In DNA form, the CDR3 reads TGTGCCAGTGGATCGACAGGGAAGTCTTTTGGAAACACCATATATTTT.

The J gene is TRBJ2-5, the V gene TRBV7-9; 7 bases align to TRBD1. CDR1 SEHNR and CDR2 FQNEAQ come from the germline V gene (reference sequence). The CDR3 sequence is 15 residues long. Trimming took 5 bases from V and 0 from J; bases not matched to a gene: 6. The CDR3 bases are TGTGCCAGCAGCCCCCCGGGGACAGACCAAGAGACCCAGTACTTC. Translated, it gives CASSPPGTDQETQYF.

The V and J genes are TRBV9 and TRBJ2-5; D call uncertain. The V end lost 3 bases, the J end lost 7 bases, and 10 bases lay between the germline ends. The CDR3 length is 12 residues. Germline V CDR1 and CDR2: SGDLS, YYNGEE. CDR3 in DNA: TGTGCCAGCAGCGGAGTAGATGGGACCCAGTACTTC. It translates to CASSGVDGTQYF.

The J gene is TRBJ2-5, the V gene TRBV27; D might be TRBD1 (5 bases). The J call may be faulty, since TRBJ2-7 better matches the DNA end. The CDR3 runs to 14 residues. Looked up from germline, CDR1 is MNHEY and CDR2 is SMNVEV (reference sequence). The CDR3 DNA reads TGTGCCAGCAGCTCTCTTAGGGGCACCTACGAGCAGTACTTC. It codes for CASSSLRGTYEQYF.

The sample holds one count of this clone. The V gene is TRBV4-3, the J gene TRBJ2-7, with 8 bases fitting TRBD2. CDR3 size: 15 residues. Germline CDR1 LGHNA, CDR2 YSLEER. J was trimmed by 3 bases and V by 3 bases; bases with no gene match: 7. CDR3 protein: CASSQGSTSGYEQYF. The CDR3 nucleotides read TGCGCCAGCAGCCAGGGATCTACTAGCGGCTACGAGCAGTACTTC.

The V gene is TRBV7-9, the J gene TRBJ1-1; D ambiguous. V gave up 1 base and J gave up 4 bases, with 4 bases separating them. The CDR3 spans 12 residues. Germline CDR1 reads SEHNR; CDR2 reads FQNEAQ (reference sequence). CDR3 in DNA: TGTGCCAGCAGCTTAGGAGCCACTGAAGCTTTCTTT. Protein product: CASSLGATEAFF.

This clone occurred a few times. The genes are TRBV6-5 and TRBJ1-1, with 11 nucleotides matching TRBD1. CDR1 and CDR2 (germline): MNHEY, SVGAGI. The ends lost 6 bases at V and 0 bases at J; junction bases unmatched: 0. The CDR3 totals 14 residues. The CDR3 is CASRGQGVNTEAFF. Here the CDR3 DNA reads TGTGCCAGCAGGGGACAGGGGGTGAACACTGAAGCTTTCTTT.

This clone was seen just once. The chain links TRBV4-2 to TRBJ1-4, with D perhaps TRBD1 (5 bases). This CDR3 contains 17 residues. Trimming took 4 bases from V and 4 from J, leaving 19 bases between them. Germline V CDR1 and CDR2: LGHNA, YNFKEQ. CDR3 residues: CASSRPSPGLRNEKLFF. CDR3 coding DNA: TGTGCCAGCAGCCGTCCCTCGCCAGGGTTGCGTAATGAAAAACTGTTTTTT.

The chain carries TRBV2 and TRBJ2-2, with D possibly being TRBD2 (7 bases). The V end lost 6 bases, the J end lost 0 bases, and 14 bases lay between the germline ends. Germline V gene lookup returns CDR1 SNHLY and CDR2 FYNNEI. The CDR3 length is 16 residues. CDR3 amino acids: CASSSRGPANTGELFF. The CDR3 coding sequence is TGTGCCAGCAGCTCGCGGGGGCCCGCGAACACCGGGGAGCTGTTTTTT. Together with reference TRBV2 and TRBJ2-2, the CDR3 gives the full variable domain: EPEVTQTPSHQVTQMGQEVILRCVPISNHLYFYWYRQILGQKVEFLVSFYNNEISEKSEIFDDQFSVERPDGSNFTLKIRSTKLEDSAMYFCASSSRGPANTGELFFGEGSRLTVL.

This clone was picked up one time. The V gene is TRBV12-1, the J gene TRBJ2-1; the D call of TRBD1 is as the table states it, not checked on the DNA. TRBV12-1 is deemed a pseudogene. The CDR3 sequence is 15 residues long. The DNA of the CDR3 is TGTGCCAGCAGCAACAGGCGGAGCTCCTACAATGAGCAGTTCTTC. It yields the protein CASSNRRSSYNEQFF.

This chain joins TRBV18 and TRBJ1-4; 8 bases are a match to TRBD1. Germline assignment: CDR1 KGHSH and CDR2 LQKENI. The ends lost 4 bases at V and 8 bases at J; junction bases unmatched: 9. This CDR3 contains 15 residues. The CDR3 nucleotides are TGTGCCAGCTCACTAGCCAGGGGGCATGGGGAAAAACTGTTTTTT. This translates into CASSLARGHGEKLFF.